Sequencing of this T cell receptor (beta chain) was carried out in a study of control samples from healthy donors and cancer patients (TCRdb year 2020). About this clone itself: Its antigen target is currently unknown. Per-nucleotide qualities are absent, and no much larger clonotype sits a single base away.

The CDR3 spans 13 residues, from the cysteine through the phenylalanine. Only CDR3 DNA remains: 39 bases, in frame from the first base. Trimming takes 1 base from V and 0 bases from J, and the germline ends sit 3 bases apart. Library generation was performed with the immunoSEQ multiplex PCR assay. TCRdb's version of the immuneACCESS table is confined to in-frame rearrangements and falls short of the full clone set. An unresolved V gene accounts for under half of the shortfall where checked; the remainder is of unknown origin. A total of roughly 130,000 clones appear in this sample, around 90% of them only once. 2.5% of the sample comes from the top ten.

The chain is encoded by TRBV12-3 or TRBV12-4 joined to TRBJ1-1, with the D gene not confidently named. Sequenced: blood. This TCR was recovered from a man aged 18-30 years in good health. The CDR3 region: CASSLELNTEAFF. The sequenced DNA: TGTGCCAGCAGTTTAGAGTTGAACACTGAAGCTTTCTTT.